The 3 T cell receptor beta chains reported below all come from one sample, sequenced in a study of cytomegalovirus exposure and HLA in healthy donors. PCR used 60 Vbeta primers and 13 Jbeta primers. Here immunoSEQ multiplex PCR was the method, and the copy in TCRdb shows in-frame clones only, minus some. Among about 87,000 clones listed, approximately 7.1% were seen once. Sequenced input: PBMCs. The receptors originated from a man aged 45-60 years in good health and CMV-seronegative.

Only a few counts were recorded for this clone. The gene calls are TRBV28 and TRBJ2-2, with 7 bases aligning to TRBD2. The CDR3 is 15 amino acids. Germline CDR1 and CDR2: MDHEN and SYDVKM. Trimming cost V 8 bases and J 4 bases; bases outside gene matches: 10. The CDR3 is CASGLGGEGTGELFF. The CDR3 DNA reads TGTGCCAGCGGCCTGGGGGGGGAAGGCACCGGGGAGCTGTTTTTT.

The chain links TRBV5-5 to TRBJ2-1; possibly TRBD2 for D (5 bases). CDR1 is SGHKS and CDR2 is YYEKEE in the germline V gene (reference sequence). This CDR3 has 15 residues. Trimming stripped 0 bases from V and 7 bases from J, with 14 bases between. The CDR3 here is CASSLGQRAANEQFF. CDR3 in DNA: TGTGCCAGCAGCTTGGGCCAGAGGGCTGCAAATGAGCAGTTCTTC.

This clone was counted only a few times. This chain links TRBV27 with TRBJ1-1, with a tentative D call TRBD1 (6 bases). CDR3 size: 16 residues. Germline-derived CDR1 and CDR2 are MNHEY and SMNVEV (reference sequence). Deletions cut 7 bases from V and 1 base from J, with 19 bases between. CDR3 residues: CASTRGNRVENTEAFF. The CDR3 DNA reads TGTGCCAGCACGAGAGGAAACAGGGTGGAGAACACTGAAGCTTTCTTT.